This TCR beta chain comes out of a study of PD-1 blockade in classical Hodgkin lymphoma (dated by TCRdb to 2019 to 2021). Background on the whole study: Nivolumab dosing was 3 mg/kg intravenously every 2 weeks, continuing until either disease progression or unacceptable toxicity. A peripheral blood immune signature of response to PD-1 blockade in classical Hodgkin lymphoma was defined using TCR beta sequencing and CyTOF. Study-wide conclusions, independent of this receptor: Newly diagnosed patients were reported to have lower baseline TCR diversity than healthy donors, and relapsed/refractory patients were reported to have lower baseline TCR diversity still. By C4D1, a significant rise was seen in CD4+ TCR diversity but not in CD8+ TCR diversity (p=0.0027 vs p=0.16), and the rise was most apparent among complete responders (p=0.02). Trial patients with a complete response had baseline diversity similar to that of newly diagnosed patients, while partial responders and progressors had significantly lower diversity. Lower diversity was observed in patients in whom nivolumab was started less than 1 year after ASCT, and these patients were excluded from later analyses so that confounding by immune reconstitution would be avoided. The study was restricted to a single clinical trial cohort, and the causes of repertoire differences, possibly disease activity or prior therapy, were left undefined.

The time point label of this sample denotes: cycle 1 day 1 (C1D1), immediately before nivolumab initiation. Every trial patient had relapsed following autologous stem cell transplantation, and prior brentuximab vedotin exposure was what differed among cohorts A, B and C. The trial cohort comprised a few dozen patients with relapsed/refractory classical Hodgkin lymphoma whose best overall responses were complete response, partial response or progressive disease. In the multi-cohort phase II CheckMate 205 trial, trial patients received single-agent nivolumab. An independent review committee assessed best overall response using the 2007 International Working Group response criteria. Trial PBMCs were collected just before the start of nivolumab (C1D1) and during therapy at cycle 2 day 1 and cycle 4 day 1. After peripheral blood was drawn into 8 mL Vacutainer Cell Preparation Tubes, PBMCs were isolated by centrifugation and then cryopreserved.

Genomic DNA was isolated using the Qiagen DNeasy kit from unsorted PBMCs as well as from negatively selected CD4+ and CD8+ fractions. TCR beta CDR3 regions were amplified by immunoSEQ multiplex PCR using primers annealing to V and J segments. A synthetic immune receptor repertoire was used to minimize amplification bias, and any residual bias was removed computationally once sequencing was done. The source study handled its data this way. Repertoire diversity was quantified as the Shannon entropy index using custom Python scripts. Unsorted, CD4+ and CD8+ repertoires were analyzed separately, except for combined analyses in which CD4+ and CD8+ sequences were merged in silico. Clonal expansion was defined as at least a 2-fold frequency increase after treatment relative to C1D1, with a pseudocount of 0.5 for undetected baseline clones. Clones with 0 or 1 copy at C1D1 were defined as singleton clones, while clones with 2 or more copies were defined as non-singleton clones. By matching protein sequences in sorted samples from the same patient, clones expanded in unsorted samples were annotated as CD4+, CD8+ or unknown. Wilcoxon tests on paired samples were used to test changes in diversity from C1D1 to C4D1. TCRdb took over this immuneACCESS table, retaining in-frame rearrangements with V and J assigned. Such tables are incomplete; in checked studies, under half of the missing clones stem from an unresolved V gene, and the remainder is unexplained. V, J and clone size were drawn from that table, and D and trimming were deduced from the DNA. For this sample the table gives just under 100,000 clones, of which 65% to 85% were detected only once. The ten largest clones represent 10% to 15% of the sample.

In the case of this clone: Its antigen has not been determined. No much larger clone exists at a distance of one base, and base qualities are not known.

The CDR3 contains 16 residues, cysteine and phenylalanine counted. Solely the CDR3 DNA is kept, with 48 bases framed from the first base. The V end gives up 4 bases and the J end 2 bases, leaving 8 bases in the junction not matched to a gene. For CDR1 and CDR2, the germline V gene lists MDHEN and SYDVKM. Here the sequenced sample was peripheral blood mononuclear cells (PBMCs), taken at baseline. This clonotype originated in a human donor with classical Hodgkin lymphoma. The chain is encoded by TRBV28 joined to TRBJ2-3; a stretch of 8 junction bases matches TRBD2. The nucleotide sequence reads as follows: TGTGCCAGCAGTTCCGTCCGGGGGGGCTTCACAGATACGCAGTATTTT. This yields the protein CASSSVRGGFTDTQYF.